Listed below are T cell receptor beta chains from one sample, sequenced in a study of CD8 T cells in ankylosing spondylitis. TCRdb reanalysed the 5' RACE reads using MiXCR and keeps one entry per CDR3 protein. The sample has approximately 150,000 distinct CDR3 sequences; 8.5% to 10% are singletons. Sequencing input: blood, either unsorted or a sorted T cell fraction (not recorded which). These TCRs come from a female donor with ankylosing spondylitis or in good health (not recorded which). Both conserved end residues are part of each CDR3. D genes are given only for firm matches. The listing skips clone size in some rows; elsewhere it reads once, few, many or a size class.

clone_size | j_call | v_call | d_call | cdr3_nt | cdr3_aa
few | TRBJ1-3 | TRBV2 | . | TGTGCCCTCCGGGGAGGGTCTGGAAACACCATATATTTT | CALRGGSGNTIYF
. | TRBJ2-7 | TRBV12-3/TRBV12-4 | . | TGTGCCAACAGTTTAAACGAAGGGCAGAATTTCGGCTACGAGCAGTACTTC | CANSLNEGQNFGYEQYF
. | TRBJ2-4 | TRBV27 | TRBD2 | TGTGCCAGCAGTTTAGGGACTAGCGGGAAAAACATTCAGTACTTC | CASSLGTSGKNIQYF
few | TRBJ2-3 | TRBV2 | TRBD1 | TGTGCCAGCAGTGGGACAGGAGGCGATACGCAGTATTTT | CASSGTGGDTQYF
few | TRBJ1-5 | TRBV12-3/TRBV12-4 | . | TGTGCCAGCAGTATCAACCCGGGTGTGCAGCCCCAGCATTTT | CASSINPGVQPQHF
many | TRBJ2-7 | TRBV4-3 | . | TGCGCCAGCAGCCAAGATCTTGGAGAGTCCTACGAGCAGTACTTC | CASSQDLGESYEQYF
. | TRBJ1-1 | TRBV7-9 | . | TGTGCCAGCAGGCAAAACACTGAAGCTTTCTTT | CASRQNTEAFF
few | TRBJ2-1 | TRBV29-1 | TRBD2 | TGCAGCGTCCTCAGGACTAGCGACAGCTCCTACAATGAGCAGTTCTTC | CSVLRTSDSSYNEQFF
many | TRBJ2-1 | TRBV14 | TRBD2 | TGTGCCAGCAGCCCAGCGGGAGTTATCTACAATGAGCAGTTCTTC | CASSPAGVIYNEQFF
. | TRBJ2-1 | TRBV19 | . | TGTGCCAGTAAGGAGGGACCCAATGAGCAGTTCTTC | CASKEGPNEQFF
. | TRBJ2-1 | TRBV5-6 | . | TGTGCCAGCAGCTTAGCGTTGAATGAGCAGTTCTTC | CASSLALNEQFF
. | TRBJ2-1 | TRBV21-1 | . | TGTGCCAGCAGCACCCTAGCGGGGCCCAATGAGCAGTTCTTC | CASSTLAGPNEQFF
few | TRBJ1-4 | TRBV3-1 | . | TGTGCCAGCAGCCAAGTGGCCGAAACTAATGAAAAACTGTTTTTT | CASSQVAETNEKLFF
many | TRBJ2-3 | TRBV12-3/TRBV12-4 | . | TGTGCCAGCAGTTTGGACGGAAGCAAGCAGTATTTT | CASSLDGSKQYF
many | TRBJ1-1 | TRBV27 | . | TGTGCCAGCAGTTTCGCAGGGGAAGCTTTCTTT | CASSFAGEAFF
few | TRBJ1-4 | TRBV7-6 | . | TGTGCCAGCAGCTTCGGAAGGAGAGAACTGTTTTTT | CASSFGRRELFF
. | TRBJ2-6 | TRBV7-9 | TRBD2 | TGTGCCAGCAGCTTAGCGGGGGGGTCTGGGGCCAACGTCCTGACTTTC | CASSLAGGSGANVLTF
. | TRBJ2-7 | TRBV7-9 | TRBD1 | TGTGCCAGCAGCTTAACAAGGGGACAGGGATGGAACGAGCAGTACTTC | CASSLTRGQGWNEQYF
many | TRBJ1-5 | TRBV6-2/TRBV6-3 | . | TGTGCCAGCAGTTACTCACAGGCTCGAAATCAGCCCCAGCATTTT | CASSYSQARNQPQHF
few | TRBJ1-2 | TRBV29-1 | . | TGCAGCGTTGAAGATCAGGCAGGGACCATCTATGGCTACACCTTC | CSVEDQAGTIYGYTF
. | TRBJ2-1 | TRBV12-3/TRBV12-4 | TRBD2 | TGTGCCAGCAGTTTGGGCGGGAGGGGCACCTACAATGAGCAGTTCTTC | CASSLGGRGTYNEQFF
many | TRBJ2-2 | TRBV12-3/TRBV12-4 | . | TGTGCCAGCATCCTTTGGGGTGGTAGCACCGGGGAGCTGTTTTTT | CASILWGGSTGELFF
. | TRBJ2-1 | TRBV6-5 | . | TGTGCCAGCAGTTATAGCGGCGGAGCCAATGAGCAGTTCTTC | CASSYSGGANEQFF
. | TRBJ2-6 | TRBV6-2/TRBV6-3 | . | TGTGCCAGCAGTTACTCGATGGTAGGGCGGCTCAGCTCTGGGGCCAACGTCCTGACTTTC | CASSYSMVGRLSSGANVLTF
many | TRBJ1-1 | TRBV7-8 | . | TGTGCCAGCAGCCAAAAAGTTCCTATACCTGAAGCTTTCTTT | CASSQKVPIPEAFF
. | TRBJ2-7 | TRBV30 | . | TGTGCCTGGACCCTACTCGGAGATAACGAGCAGTACTTC | CAWTLLGDNEQYF
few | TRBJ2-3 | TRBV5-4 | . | TGTGCCAGCAGGAGGAAGCCGACAGATACGCAGTATTTT | CASRRKPTDTQYF
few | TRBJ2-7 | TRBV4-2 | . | TGTGCCAGCAGCCGCCCGGGACGGGAGAACGAGCAGTACTTC | CASSRPGRENEQYF
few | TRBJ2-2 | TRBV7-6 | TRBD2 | TGTGCCAGCAGCCCCCCGGGACTAGGGACCGGGGAGCTGTTTTTT | CASSPPGLGTGELFF